This T cell receptor beta chain was sequenced during a study of immune characterization of retroperitoneal liposarcoma. The CDR3 totals 15 residues. Germline V lookup: CDR1 MNHNS, CDR2 SASEGT. Trimming took 7 bases from V and 6 from J; bases not matched to a gene: 3. Using its own MiXCR run on the PCR reads, TCRdb lists one record per CDR3 protein. This table holds 9,500 or so distinct CDR3 sequences, around 28% found once. J is TRBJ2-2 and V is TRBV6-1, with 15 bases identical to TRBD2. Sequences were obtained from tumor tissue. The origin of this receptor is a male donor with retroperitoneal liposarcoma. This CDR3 is CASNGLAGGPGELFF. The CDR3 DNA reads as TGTGCCAGCAATGGACTAGCGGGGGGGCCCGGGGAGCTGTTTTTT.